This T cell receptor beta chain originates from a study of CD8 T cells in ankylosing spondylitis. V lost 1 base and J 5 bases, leaving 9 bases between the germline ends. This CDR3 comprises 13 residues. Germline-derived CDR1 and CDR2 are LGHNA and YSLEER. This clonotype was seen more than once but under ten times. Antigen specificity is unknown. Whole-study results and caveats: Researchers report that disease-linked clones proved CD8+ and relatively rare in peripheral blood. Matched synovial fluid from ankylosing spondylitis patients was reported to be enriched for disease-linked clones. Certain motif variants had earlier been reported in reactive arthritis synovial fluid and blood. Seemingly distinctive of ankylosing spondylitis blood was a TCR beta motif formed by eight highly homologous variants.

Using quantitative 5'-RACE with molecular barcodes, the authors made TCR beta libraries. TCRdb redid the calling of the 5' RACE reads with MiXCR, one entry per CDR3 protein. The profile covers more than 100,000 distinct CDR3 sequences, with 17% appearing a single time and around a third taken by the ten largest. Sequencing was performed on blood, either unsorted or a sorted T cell fraction (not recorded which). The J gene is TRBJ2-7, the V gene TRBV4-3; tentative D call: TRBD2 (6 bases). This receptor was taken from a male donor with ankylosing spondylitis. CDR3 coding DNA: TGCGCCAGCAGCCAAGGGACTACGAACGAGCAGTACTTC. It codes for CASSQGTTNEQYF.